A single sample is the source of the 11 T cell receptor beta chains below, sequenced in a study of neoadjuvant nivolumab and ipilimumab in lung cancer (dated by TCRdb to 2019 to 2021). Libraries were built with the immunoSEQ multiplex PCR assay. Imported from immuneACCESS, the table was reduced by TCRdb to in-frame sequences with V and J called. These copies leave out some clones; in studies compared against another copy, an unresolved V gene accounts for under half, and the cause of the remainder is not known. This sample has some 28,000 clones in its table, and 65% to 85% of those were observed once. The top ten clones comprise approximately 5.1% of the sample. This specimen's time point label, interpreted: at surgical resection after neoadjuvant nivolumab +/- ipilimumab. The material sequenced was tumor tissue, taken after neoadjuvant nivolumab, alone or with ipilimumab, at or shortly before surgery. The receptors originated from an adult with non-small cell lung cancer.

The chain is built from TRBV28 and TRBJ2-5; 7 positions agree with TRBD2. V trimming: 4 bases; J trimming: 5 bases; junction bases outside the gene matches: 10. This CDR3 contains 15 residues. Germline CDR1 reads MDHEN; CDR2 reads SYDVKM. The CDR3 nucleotides are TGTGCCAGCAGTTCTCCCGGGGGGACTTTGGAGACCCAGTACTTC. Protein: CASSSPGGTLETQYF.

The chain has TRBV18 and TRBJ2-1, with unresolved D. This CDR3 comprises 12 residues. Germline loops: CDR1 KGHSH, CDR2 LQKENI. V was clipped by 0 bases and J by 3 bases, with 0 bases between them. As DNA, the CDR3 is TGTGCCAGCTCACCACCCTACAATGAGCAGTTCTTC. Its translation: CASSPPYNEQFF.

This clone was detected only once. The chain is built from TRBV4-1 and TRBJ2-1; possible D gene TRBD2, 5 bases. V lost 1 base and J 8 bases, leaving 21 bases between the germline ends. This CDR3 spans 17 amino acids. CDR1 is MGHRA, CDR2 YSYEKL, per germline. The CDR3 region is CASSQVESLRDGDEQFF. The CDR3 region has the DNA TGCGCCAGCAGCCAAGTGGAATCACTACGGGATGGGGATGAGCAGTTCTTC.

This chain joins TRBV6-5 and TRBJ2-1; 8 nucleotides match TRBD2. The V gene's germline CDR1 is MNHEY and CDR2 SVGAGI. After removal of 6 bases from V and 2 bases from J, the junction contained 6 bases not matched to a gene. This CDR3 is built from 15 residues. DNA for the CDR3: TGTGCCAGCAGCCCTATAGCGGGGACCTACAATGAGCAGTTCTTC. Its protein product is CASSPIAGTYNEQFF.

The J gene is TRBJ2-7, the V gene TRBV30; 10 bases map to TRBD2. Losses at the gene ends were 3 bases for V and 6 bases for J; bases not matched to a gene: 11. This CDR3 spans 15 amino acids. Looked up from germline, CDR1 is GTSNPN and CDR2 is SVGIG (reference sequence). The CDR3 sequence is CAWRAPSGSRGEQYF. The CDR3 nucleotides read TGTGCCTGGAGGGCCCCTAGCGGGAGTAGAGGCGAGCAGTACTTC.

The V and J genes are TRBV7-9 and TRBJ2-7, with D uncertain. This CDR3 contains 14 residues. From germline, CDR1 is SEHNR and CDR2 FQNEAQ (reference sequence). V was pared by 2 bases and J by 2 bases, with 10 bases between. The chain's CDR3 is CASSLIPRPYEQYF. CDR3 in DNA: TGTGCCAGCAGCTTAATCCCGCGGCCCTACGAGCAGTACTTC.

This clone was seen more than once but under ten times. The chain combines TRBV7-9 with TRBJ1-2; no firm D call. CDR1 SEHNR and CDR2 FQNEAQ come from the germline V gene (reference sequence). V lost 6 bases to trimming and J lost 8 bases, with 13 bases between them. This CDR3 is 12 amino acids long. The CDR3 sequence is CASSAPMRGYTF. CDR3 DNA sequence: TGTGCCAGCAGTGCCCCGATGCGGGGCTACACCTTC.

V usage is TRBV5-1 and J usage is TRBJ2-6; 12 positions agree with TRBD2. This CDR3 has 18 residues. The V gene end was trimmed by 3 bases and the J gene end by 0 bases; junction bases not matched to a gene: 4. Germline V CDR1 and CDR2: SGHRS, YFSETQ. CDR3 sequence (DNA): TGCGCCAGCAGCTACGGACTAGCGGGGAACTCTGGGGCCAACGTCCTGACTTTC. Its protein is CASSYGLAGNSGANVLTF.

CDR3 sequence reads: CASSLGDRGLGETQYF. In DNA, the CDR3 is TGCGCCAGCAGCTTGGGGGACAGAGGGCTGGGAGAGACCCAGTACTTC. The chain employs TRBV5-1 and TRBJ2-5; 7 nucleotides match TRBD1. The V gene's germline CDR1 is SGHRS and CDR2 YFSETQ. The trim removed 0 bases at V and 4 bases at J, leaving 9 bases unmatched. This CDR3 is 16 amino acids long.

The gene calls are TRBV30 and TRBJ1-1, with 8 bases that match TRBD1. Germline loops: CDR1 GTSNPN, CDR2 SVGIG (reference sequence). The CDR3 contains 15 residues. With 2 bases clipped from V and 4 bases from J, the junction kept 9 bases outside the gene matches. As DNA, the CDR3 is TGTGCCTGGAGTTGGGGCCAGGGGGCGCGCACTGAAGCTTTCTTT. This gives the protein CAWSWGQGARTEAFF.

This clone is a singleton in its sample. This chain joins TRBV30 and TRBJ1-6, with 8 nucleotides matching TRBD1. The germline V gene has CDR1 GTSNPN and CDR2 SVGIG (reference sequence). V gave up 3 bases and J gave up 8 bases; unmatched junction bases: 6. This CDR3 spans 14 amino acids. For the CDR3, the DNA is TGTGCCTGGAGGGCGGGACAGGTGGATTCACCCCTCCACTTT. Residues: CAWRAGQVDSPLHF.